The 8 T cell receptor beta chains in this list originate from one sample, sequenced in a study of blood T cell repertoires in COVID-19. TCRdb's copy holds only in-frame clones and misses some; the assay was immunoSEQ multiplex PCR. This repertoire shows 77,000 or so clones, roughly 70% found once; its top ten account for around 2.6%. Source material: peripheral blood. The receptors originated from a human donor with acute or convalescent COVID-19. The donor label of this sample is uncertain.

Written as DNA, the CDR3 is TGTGCCAGTAGCGGACTAGCGGAAGAGACCCAGTACTTC. Translated: CASSGLAEETQYF. This chain joins TRBV19 and TRBJ2-5; the match to TRBD2 covers 10 bases. The CDR3 is 13 amino acids. Losses at the gene ends were 6 bases for V and 3 bases for J; bases not matched to a gene: 1. Germline loops: CDR1 LNHDA, CDR2 SQIVND (reference sequence).

The gene calls are TRBV15 and TRBJ1-4, with 7 bases identical to TRBD1. CDR3 length: 16 amino acids. Germline V gene lookup returns CDR1 LNHNV and CDR2 YYDKDF (reference sequence). The V and J ends lost 0 bases and 8 bases, in that order; junction bases with no gene match: 9. The DNA for the CDR3 is TGTGCCACCAGCAGAGATCAGGGGGACAGCCGAGAAAAACTGTTTTTT. Its translation is CATSRDQGDSREKLFF.

This clone was detected only a few times. The chain has TRBV28 and TRBJ1-1; a weak D match, TRBD1 (6 bases). The germline V gene has CDR1 MDHEN and CDR2 SYDVKM. V was shortened by 3 bases and J by 2 bases, with 19 bases between the two germline ends. There are 17 residues in the CDR3. The CDR3 DNA reads as TGTGCCAGCAGTTTGGTCGGCCTTCGACAGGACAACACTGAAGCTTTCTTT. Protein: CASSLVGLRQDNTEAFF.

The sample holds one count of this clone. The chain recombines TRBV6-5 with TRBJ2-1; 10 bases align to TRBD2. Germline trimming cut 6 bases from V and 9 bases from J; bases unmatched to any gene: 11. Per germline, CDR1 MNHEY and CDR2 SVGAGI. The CDR3 extends over 15 amino acids. The CDR3 reads CASSMGLAGASEQFF. The DNA for the CDR3 is TGTGCCAGCAGCATGGGGCTAGCGGGAGCCAGTGAGCAGTTCTTC.

A remark on this clone: One end of the junction does not line up with germline, which may come from a read error. The V and J genes are TRBV28 and TRBJ2-1; 11 bases align to TRBD2. This CDR3 has 14 amino acids. Per germline, CDR1 MDHEN and CDR2 SYDVKM. CDR3 nucleotide sequence: TGTGCCAGCAGTATACCTCAACTAGCGGGAGAGCAACTCTTC. Its translation is CASSIPQLAGEQLF.

V and J are TRBV5-1 and TRBJ2-1, with unresolved D. V lost 3 bases to trimming and J lost 7 bases, with 14 bases between them. Germline CDR1 is SGHRS and CDR2 is YFSETQ. The CDR3 is made up of 14 amino acids. Written as DNA, the CDR3 is TGCGCCAGCAGCTCCAGACCCCCCGGGAATGAGCAGTTCTTC. Residues: CASSSRPPGNEQFF.

Here the CDR3 reads CASSYPYTF. In DNA form, the CDR3 reads TGTGCCAGCAGTTACCCGTACACCTTC. The chain is built from TRBV6-6 and TRBJ1-2; no reliable D call. Deletions cut 2 bases from V and 11 bases from J, with 3 bases between. In germline, CDR1 is MNHNY, CDR2 SVGAGI (reference sequence). The CDR3 is 9 residues long.

The chain couples TRBV6-2 or TRBV6-3 to TRBJ2-1, with D perhaps TRBD1 (6 bases). The CDR3 runs to 11 residues. The V end lost 4 bases, the J end lost 10 bases, and 8 bases lay between the germline ends. Germline assignment: CDR1 MNHEY and CDR2 SVGEGT. The CDR3 coding sequence is TGTGCCAGCAGTTCCAGGGGAGAGCAGTTCTTC. Translated: CASSSRGEQFF.